This TCR beta chain was recovered during a study of brain T cells in children with intractable seizures. CDR3 size: 13 residues. Trimming stripped 6 bases from V and 8 bases from J, with 14 bases between. Germline CDR1 and CDR2: MDHEN and SYDVKM. This clone came up once. What it recognizes is unknown. Broader study findings: Pre- and post-surgery blood differed in depth, so pre-surgery absences may be undersampling. Patients' HCMV serostatus was unknown; virus specificity rests on CDR3 similarity alone.

Some clones are missing from TCRdb's copy, which holds only in-frame ones; the method was immunoSEQ multiplex PCR. The repertoire holds 110,000 or so clones, with roughly 94% as singletons. Only cases whose brain tissue showed the highest T cell transcript signatures were sequenced. At least one anti-epileptic drug was given before surgery. The chain has TRBV28 and TRBJ1-5; D possibly corresponds to TRBD1 (5 bases). The receptor's source is a boy less than two years old with hemimegalencephaly and intractable seizures. The sample here was peripheral blood, taken at surgery. The CDR3 DNA reads as TGTGCCAGCAGCTCCCCCTCAGGGAAGCCCCAGCATTTT. Translation gives CASSSPSGKPQHF.